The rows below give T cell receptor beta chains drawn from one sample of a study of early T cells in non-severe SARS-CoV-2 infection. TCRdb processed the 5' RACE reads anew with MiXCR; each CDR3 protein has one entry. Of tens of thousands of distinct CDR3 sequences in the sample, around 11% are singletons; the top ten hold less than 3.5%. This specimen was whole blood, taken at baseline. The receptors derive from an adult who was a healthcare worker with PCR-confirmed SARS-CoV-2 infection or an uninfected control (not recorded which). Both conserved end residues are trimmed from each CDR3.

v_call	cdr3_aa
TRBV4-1	ASSQGPLQQGSYNEQF
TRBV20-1	SAVRGSRTGGNTIY
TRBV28	ASSFGTGVVKNIQY
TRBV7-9	ASSSLHTYEQY
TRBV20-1	SARGSNQPQH
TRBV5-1	ASSWDGGDTGELF
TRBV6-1	ASTQGPSTDTQY
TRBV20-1	SAGDYYEQY
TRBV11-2	ASSLGAPYHGYT
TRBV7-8	ASSPDRVGGNTIY
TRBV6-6	ASSNPGANNEQF